This entry describes one T cell receptor (beta chain). Its cognate antigen is unknown. These data originate in a study of OX40 agonist ivuxolimab in advanced cancers. Patients who had autoimmune disease history or got systemic immunosuppression were left out. Germline CDR1 MNHEY, CDR2 SMNVEV (reference sequence). CDR3 size: 14 residues. V shed 6 bases and J 4 bases; nucleotides not matched to a gene: 5. This table comes from immunoSEQ multiplex PCR, and its TCRdb copy is limited to in-frame clones, with some not included. Of around 30,000 clones in the sample, approximately 86% were seen once. Overall study findings and caveats: The study found that CD8+ T cells averaged more expanded clones than CD4+.

The sequencing here drew on CD4+ or CD8+ T cells sorted from blood, taken in a trial of the OX40 agonist ivuxolimab. This TCR was recovered from an adult with an advanced solid tumor such as melanoma, head and neck, liver or kidney cancer. The gene calls are TRBV27 and TRBJ2-1; 8 bases match TRBD2. This CDR3 is CASSRPGGYNEQFF. In DNA, the CDR3 is TGTGCCAGCAGCCGACCGGGAGGGTACAATGAGCAGTTCTTC.